This T cell receptor (beta chain) was captured in a study of CD8 T cells in ankylosing spondylitis. TCRdb called the 5' RACE reads again in MiXCR, with one record for every CDR3 protein. The table shows some 30,000 distinct CDR3 sequences, with roughly 33% occurring only once. The CDR3 length is 14 residues. Trimming took 7 bases from V and 2 from J, leaving 14 bases between them. Germline loops: CDR1 MDHEN, CDR2 SYDVKM. This sequence was found in a male donor with ankylosing spondylitis. Sequencing was carried out using synovial fluid, either unsorted or a sorted T cell fraction (not recorded which). V gene TRBV28 combines with J gene TRBJ2-5; TRBD2 is a possible D gene (5 bases). DNA of the CDR3: TGTGCCAGCACCCTGAGGGTTGGACAAGAGACCCAGTACTTC. Its translation is CASTLRVGQETQYF. The full variable domain, in which reference TRBV28 and TRBJ2-5 provide the parts outside the CDR3, is DVKVTQSSRYLVKRTGEKVFLECVQDMDHENMFWYRQDPGLGLRLIYFSYDVKMKEKGDIPEGYSVSREKKERFSLILESASTNQTSMYLCASTLRVGQETQYFGPGTRLLVL.